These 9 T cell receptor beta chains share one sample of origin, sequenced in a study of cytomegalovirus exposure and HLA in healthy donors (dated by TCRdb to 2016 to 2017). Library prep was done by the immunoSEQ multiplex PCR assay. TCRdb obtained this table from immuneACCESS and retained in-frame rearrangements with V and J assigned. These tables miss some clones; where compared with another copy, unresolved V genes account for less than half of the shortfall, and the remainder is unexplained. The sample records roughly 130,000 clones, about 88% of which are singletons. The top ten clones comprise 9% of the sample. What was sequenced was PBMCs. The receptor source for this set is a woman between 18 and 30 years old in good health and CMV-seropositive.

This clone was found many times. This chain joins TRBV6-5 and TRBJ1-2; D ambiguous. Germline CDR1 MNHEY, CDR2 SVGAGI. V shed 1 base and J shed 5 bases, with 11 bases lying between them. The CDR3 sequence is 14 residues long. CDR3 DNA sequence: TGTGCCAGCAGTTACTTGGCCTCCCCATATGGCTACACCTTC. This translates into CASSYLASPYGYTF.

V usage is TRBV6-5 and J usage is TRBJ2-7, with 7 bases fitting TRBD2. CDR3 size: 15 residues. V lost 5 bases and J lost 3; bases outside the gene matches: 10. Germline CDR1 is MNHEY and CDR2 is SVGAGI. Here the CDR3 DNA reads TGTGCCAGCAGTCGCACTAGCGTGGGGGTCTACGAGCAGTACTTC. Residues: CASSRTSVGVYEQYF.

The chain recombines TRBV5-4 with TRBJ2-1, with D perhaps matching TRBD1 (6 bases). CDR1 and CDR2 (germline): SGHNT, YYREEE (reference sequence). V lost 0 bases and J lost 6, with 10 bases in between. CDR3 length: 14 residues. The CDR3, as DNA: TGTGCCAGCAGCTTGGACAGGGATCTCAATGAGCAGTTCTTC. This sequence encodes CASSLDRDLNEQFF.

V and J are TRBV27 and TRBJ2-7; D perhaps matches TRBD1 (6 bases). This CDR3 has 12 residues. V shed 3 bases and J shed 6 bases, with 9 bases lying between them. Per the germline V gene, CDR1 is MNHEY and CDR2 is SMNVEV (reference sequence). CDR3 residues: CASSLAGAEQYF. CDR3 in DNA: TGTGCCAGCAGTTTGGCAGGGGCCGAGCAGTACTTC.

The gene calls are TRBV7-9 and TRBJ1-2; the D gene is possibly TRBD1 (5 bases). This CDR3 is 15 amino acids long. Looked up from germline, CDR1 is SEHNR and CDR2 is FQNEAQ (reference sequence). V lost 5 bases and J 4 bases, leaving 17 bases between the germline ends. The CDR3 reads CASSQPSGARYGYTF. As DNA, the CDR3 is TGTGCCAGCAGCCAACCCTCTGGGGCTCGCTATGGCTACACCTTC.

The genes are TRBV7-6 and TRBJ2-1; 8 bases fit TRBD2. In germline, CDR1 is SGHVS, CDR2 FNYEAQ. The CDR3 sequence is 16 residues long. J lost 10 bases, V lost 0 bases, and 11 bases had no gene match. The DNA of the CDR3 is TGTGCCAGCAGCTTAGCGGTAGCGGGGTCTGGGGGGGAGCAGTTCTTC. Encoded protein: CASSLAVAGSGGEQFF.

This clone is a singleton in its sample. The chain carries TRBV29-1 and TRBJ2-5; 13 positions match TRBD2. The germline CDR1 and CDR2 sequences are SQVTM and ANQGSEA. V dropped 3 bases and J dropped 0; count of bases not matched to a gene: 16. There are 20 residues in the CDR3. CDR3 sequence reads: CSVDFFFGTSGASYQETQYF. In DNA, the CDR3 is TGCAGCGTTGATTTTTTCTTTGGGACTAGCGGGGCCTCGTACCAAGAGACCCAGTACTTC.

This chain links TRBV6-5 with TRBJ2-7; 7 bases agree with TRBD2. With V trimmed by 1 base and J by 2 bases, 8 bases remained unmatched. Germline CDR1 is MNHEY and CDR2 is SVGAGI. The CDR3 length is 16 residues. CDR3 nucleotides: TGTGCCAGCAGTTACTTACAAGCGGGGCTAACCTACGAGCAGTACTTC. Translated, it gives CASSYLQAGLTYEQYF.

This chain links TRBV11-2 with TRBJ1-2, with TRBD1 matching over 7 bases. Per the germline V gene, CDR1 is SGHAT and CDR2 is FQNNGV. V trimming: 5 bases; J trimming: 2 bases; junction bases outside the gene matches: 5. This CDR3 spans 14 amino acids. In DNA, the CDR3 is TGTGCCAGCAGCCACGGAGGGGGCAACTATGGCTACACCTTC. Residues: CASSHGGGNYGYTF.